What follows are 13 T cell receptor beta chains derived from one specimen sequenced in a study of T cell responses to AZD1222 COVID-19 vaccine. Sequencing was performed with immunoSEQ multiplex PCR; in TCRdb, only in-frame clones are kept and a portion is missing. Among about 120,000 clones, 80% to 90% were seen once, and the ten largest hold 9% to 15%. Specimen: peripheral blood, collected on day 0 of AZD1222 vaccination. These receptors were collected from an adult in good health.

The CDR3 bases are TGTGCCAGCAGCAGTGAGGCTAGCCCCTACAATGAGCAGTTCTTC. It translates to CASSSEASPYNEQFF. The rearrangement joins TRBV7-9 to TRBJ2-1; perhaps TRBD2 as D (5 bases). The germline V gene has CDR1 SEHNR and CDR2 FQNEAQ (reference sequence). The V gene lost 5 bases and the J gene lost 2 bases, with 13 bases spanning the gap. CDR3 length: 15 residues.

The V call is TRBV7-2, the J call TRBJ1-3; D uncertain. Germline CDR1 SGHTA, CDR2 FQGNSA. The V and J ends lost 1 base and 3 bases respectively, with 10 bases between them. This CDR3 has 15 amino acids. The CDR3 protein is CASSLGLGLGNTIYF. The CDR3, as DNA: TGTGCCAGCAGCTTAGGTCTAGGGCTTGGAAACACCATATATTTT.

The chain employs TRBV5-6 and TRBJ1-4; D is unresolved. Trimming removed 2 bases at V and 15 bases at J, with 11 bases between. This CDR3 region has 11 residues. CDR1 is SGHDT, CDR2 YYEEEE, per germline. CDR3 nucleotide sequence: TGTGCCAGCAGCTTAGGATCAAGGGTGTTTTTT. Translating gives CASSLGSRVFF.

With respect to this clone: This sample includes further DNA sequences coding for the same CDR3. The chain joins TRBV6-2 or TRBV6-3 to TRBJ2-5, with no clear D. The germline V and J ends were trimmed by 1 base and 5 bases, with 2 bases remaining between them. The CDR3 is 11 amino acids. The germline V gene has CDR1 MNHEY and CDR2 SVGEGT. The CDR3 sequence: CASSYLETQYF. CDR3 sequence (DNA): TGTGCCAGCAGTTACTTGGAGACCCAGTACTTC.

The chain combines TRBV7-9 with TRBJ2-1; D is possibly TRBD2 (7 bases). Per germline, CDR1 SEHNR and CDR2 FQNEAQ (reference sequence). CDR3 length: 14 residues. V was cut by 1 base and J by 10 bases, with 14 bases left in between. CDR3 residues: CASSLEGGRVEQFF. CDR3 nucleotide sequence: TGTGCCAGCAGCTTAGAGGGGGGGAGAGTGGAGCAGTTCTTC.

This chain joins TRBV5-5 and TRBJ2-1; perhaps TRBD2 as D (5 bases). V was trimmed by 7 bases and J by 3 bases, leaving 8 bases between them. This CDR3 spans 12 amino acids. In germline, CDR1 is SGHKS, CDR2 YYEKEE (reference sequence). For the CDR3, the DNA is TGTGCCAGCGGAGGAAACTACAATGAGCAGTTCTTC. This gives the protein CASGGNYNEQFF.

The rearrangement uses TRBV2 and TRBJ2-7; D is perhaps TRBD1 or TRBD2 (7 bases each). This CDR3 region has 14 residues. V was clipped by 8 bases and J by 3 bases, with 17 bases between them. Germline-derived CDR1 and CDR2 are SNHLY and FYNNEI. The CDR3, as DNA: TGTGCCAGCCGGGGAGGGGCAGGGGGCTACGAGCAGTACTTC. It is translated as CASRGGAGGYEQYF.

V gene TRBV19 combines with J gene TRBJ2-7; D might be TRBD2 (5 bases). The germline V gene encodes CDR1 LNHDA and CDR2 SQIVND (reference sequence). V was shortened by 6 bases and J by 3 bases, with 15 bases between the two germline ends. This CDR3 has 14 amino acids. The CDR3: CASSPQRKSYEQYF. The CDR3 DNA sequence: TGTGCCAGTAGCCCCCAGCGGAAGAGCTACGAGCAGTACTTC.

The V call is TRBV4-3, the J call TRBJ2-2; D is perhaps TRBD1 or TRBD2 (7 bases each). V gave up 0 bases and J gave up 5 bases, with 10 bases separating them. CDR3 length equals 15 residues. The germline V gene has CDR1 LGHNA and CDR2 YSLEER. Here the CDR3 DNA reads TGCGCCAGCAGCCAAGAGCAGGGGGGGACCGGGGAGCTGTTTTTT. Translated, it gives CASSQEQGGTGELFF.

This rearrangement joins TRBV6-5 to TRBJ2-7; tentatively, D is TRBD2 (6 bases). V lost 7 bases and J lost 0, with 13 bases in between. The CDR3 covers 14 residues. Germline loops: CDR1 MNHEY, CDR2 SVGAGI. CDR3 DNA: TGTGCCAGCAAGAGCGGGCTAAGCTCCTACGAGCAGTACTTC. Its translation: CASKSGLSSYEQYF.

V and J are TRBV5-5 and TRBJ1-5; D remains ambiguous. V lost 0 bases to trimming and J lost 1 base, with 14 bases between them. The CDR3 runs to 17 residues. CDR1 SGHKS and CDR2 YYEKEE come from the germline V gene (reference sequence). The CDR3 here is CASSLVVLSRSNQPQHF. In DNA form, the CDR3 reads TGTGCCAGCAGCTTGGTAGTCCTCTCGCGGAGCAATCAGCCCCAGCATTTT.

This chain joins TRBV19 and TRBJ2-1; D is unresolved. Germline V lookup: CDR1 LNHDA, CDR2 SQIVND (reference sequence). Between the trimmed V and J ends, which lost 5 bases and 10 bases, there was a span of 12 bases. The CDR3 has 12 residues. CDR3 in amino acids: CASSPPFGEQFF. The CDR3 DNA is TGTGCCAGTAGTCCTCCCTTTGGCGAGCAGTTCTTC. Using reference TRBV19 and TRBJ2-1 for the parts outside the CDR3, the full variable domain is DGGITQSPKYLFRKEGQNVTLSCEQNLNHDAMYWYRQDPGQGLRLIYYSQIVNDFQKGDIAEGYSVSREKKESFPLTVTSAQKNPTAFYLCASSPPFGEQFFGPGTRLTVL.

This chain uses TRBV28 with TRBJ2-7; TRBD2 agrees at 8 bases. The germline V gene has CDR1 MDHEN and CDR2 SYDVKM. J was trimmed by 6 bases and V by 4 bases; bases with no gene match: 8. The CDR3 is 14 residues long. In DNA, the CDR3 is TGTGCCAGCAGTTCCACCGGGACTAGGGGCGAGCAGTACTTC. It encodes CASSSTGTRGEQYF.